This TCR beta chain was found in a study of blood T cell repertoires in COVID-19. Looking at the study overall: Samples representing acute and convalescent COVID-19 were sourced from the United States, Italy and Spain. PBMCs, B-cell-depleted T cells, or T cells provided the cDNA or gDNA that made up the material.

Source study methods: Scientists estimated how many nucleated cells there were by amplifying reference gene primers. Here immunoSEQ multiplex PCR was the method, and the copy in TCRdb shows in-frame clones only, minus some. That table is the source of V, J and clone size, and D and trimming were worked out from the DNA. This sample has roughly 340,000 clones, with 91% found just once. CDR1 and CDR2 (germline): SNHLY, FYNNEI. The CDR3 sequence is 15 residues long. Trimming pared 8 bases from V and 0 bases from J, leaving 15 bases between. The rearrangement uses TRBV2 and TRBJ2-3; the D is unclear. This TCR came from a young woman who had recovered from COVID-19. Sequenced input: peripheral blood. In nucleotides, the CDR3 is TGTGCCAGCCGCCGTTTTGCGCTTAGCACAGATACGCAGTATTTT. This gives the protein CASRRFALSTDTQYF.